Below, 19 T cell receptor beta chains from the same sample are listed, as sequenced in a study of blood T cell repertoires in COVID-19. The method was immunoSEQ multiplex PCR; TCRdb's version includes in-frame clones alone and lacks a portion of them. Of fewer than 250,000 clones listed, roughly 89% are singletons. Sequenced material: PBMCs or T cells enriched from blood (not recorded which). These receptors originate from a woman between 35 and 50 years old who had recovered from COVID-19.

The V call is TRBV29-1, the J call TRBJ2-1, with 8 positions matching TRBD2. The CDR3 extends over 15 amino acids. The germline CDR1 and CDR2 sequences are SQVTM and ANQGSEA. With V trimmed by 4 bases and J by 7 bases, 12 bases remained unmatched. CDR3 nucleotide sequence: TGCAGCGTTGGCGGGAAAGCGGGAGAGGTGAATGAGCAGTTCTTC. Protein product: CSVGGKAGEVNEQFF.

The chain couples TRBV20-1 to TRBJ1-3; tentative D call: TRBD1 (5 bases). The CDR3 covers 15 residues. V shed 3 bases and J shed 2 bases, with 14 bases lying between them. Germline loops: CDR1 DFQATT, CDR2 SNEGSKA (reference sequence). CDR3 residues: CSASYNRGPGNTIYF. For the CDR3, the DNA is TGCAGTGCTAGTTACAATAGGGGCCCTGGAAACACCATATATTTT.

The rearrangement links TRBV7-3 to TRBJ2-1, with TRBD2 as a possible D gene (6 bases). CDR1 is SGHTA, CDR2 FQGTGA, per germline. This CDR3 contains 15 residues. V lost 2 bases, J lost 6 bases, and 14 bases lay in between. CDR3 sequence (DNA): TGTGCCAGCAGCTTAGCGGGAAGAGAGGTCAATGAGCAGTTCTTC. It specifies CASSLAGREVNEQFF.

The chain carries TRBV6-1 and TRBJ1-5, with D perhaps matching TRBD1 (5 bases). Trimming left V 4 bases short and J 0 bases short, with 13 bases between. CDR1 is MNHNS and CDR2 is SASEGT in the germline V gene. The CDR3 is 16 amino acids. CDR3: CASSGLQGYSNQPQHF. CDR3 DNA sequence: TGTGCCAGCAGTGGTCTTCAGGGCTATAGCAATCAGCCCCAGCATTTT.

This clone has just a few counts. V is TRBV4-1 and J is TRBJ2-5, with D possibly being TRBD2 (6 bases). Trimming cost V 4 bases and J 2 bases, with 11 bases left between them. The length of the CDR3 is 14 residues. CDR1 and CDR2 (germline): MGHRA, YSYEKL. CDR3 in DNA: TGCGCCAGCAGCCGGGGGACTTTGCAAGAGACCCAGTACTTC. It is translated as CASSRGTLQETQYF.

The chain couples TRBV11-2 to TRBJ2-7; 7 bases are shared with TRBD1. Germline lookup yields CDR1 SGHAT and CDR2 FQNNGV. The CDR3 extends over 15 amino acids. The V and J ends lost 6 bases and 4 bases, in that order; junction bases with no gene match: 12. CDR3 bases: TGTGCCAGCAGATTGTCGTACAGGGGTGTTTACGAGCAGTACTTC. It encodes CASRLSYRGVYEQYF.

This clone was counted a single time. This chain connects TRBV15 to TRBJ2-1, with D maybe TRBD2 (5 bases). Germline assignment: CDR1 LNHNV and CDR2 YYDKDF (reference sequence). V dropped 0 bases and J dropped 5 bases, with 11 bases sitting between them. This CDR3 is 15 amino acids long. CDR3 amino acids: CATSRDRSGNNEQFF. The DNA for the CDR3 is TGTGCCACCAGCAGAGATCGGTCGGGGAACAATGAGCAGTTCTTC.

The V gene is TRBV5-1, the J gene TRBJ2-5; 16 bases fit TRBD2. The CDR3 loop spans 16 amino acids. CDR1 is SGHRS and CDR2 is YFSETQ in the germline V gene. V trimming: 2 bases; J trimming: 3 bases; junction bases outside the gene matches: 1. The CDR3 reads CASSFGTSGREETQYF. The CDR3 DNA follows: TGCGCCAGCAGCTTTGGGACTAGCGGGAGGGAAGAGACCCAGTACTTC.

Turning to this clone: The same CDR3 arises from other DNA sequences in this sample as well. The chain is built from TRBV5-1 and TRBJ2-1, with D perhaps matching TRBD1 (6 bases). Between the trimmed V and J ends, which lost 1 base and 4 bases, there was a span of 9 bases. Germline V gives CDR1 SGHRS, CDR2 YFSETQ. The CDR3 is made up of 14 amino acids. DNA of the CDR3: TGCGCCAGCAGCTTGTCACAGGGTTACAATGAGCAGTTCTTC. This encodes CASSLSQGYNEQFF.

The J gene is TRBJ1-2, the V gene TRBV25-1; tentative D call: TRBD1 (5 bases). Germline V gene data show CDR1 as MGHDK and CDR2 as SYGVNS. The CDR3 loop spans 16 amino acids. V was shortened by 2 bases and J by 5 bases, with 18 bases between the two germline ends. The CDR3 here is CASSEGGVGRAYGYTF. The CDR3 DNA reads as TGTGCCAGCAGTGAAGGAGGGGTAGGCCGAGCTTATGGCTACACCTTC.

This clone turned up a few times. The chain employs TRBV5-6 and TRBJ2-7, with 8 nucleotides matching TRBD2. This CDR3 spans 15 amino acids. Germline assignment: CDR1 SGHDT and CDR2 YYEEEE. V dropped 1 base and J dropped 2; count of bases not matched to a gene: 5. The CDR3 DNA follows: TGTGCCAGCAGCTTGTCTGCTAGCGGGCCCTACGAGCAGTACGTC. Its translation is CASSLSASGPYEQYV.

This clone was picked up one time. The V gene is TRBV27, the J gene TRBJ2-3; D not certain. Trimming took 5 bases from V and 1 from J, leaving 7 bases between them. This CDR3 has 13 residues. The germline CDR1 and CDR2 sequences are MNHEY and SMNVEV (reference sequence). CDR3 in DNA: TGTGCCAGCAGTACTCTTCGCACAGATACGCAGTATTTT. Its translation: CASSTLRTDTQYF.

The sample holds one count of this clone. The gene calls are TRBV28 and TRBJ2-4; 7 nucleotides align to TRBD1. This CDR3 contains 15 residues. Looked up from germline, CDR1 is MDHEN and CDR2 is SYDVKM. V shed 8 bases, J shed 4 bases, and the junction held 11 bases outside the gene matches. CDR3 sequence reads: CASCPGDSDKNIQYF. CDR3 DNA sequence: TGTGCCAGCTGCCCCGGGGACAGTGATAAAAACATTCAGTACTTC.

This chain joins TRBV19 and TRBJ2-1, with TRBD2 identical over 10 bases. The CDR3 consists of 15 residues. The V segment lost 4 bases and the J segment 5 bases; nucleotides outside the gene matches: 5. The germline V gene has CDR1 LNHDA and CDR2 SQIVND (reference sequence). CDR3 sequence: CASSTPSGRNNEQFF. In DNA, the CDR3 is TGTGCCAGTAGTACCCCTAGCGGGAGAAACAATGAGCAGTTCTTC. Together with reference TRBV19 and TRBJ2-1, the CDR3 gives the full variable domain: DGGITQSPKYLFRKEGQNVTLSCEQNLNHDAMYWYRQDPGQGLRLIYYSQIVNDFQKGDIAEGYSVSREKKESFPLTVTSAQKNPTAFYLCASSTPSGRNNEQFFGPGTRLTVL.

CDR3 sequence reads: CASSSPDRGRGTGELFF. CDR3 nucleotide sequence: TGTGCCAGCAGCTCCCCCGACAGGGGCCGTGGCACCGGGGAGCTGTTTTTT. This chain connects TRBV7-8 to TRBJ2-2, with 8 bases aligning to TRBD1. The CDR3 has 17 amino acids. V gave up 4 bases and J gave up 4 bases; unmatched junction bases: 11. The germline V gene encodes CDR1 SGHVS and CDR2 FQNEAQ. Based on the CDR3 plus reference TRBV7-8 and TRBJ2-2, the full variable domain is GAGVSQSPRYKVAKRGQDVALRCDPISGHVSLFWYQQALGQGPEFLTYFQNEAQLDKSGLPSDRFFAERPEGSVSTLKIQRTQQEDSAVYLCASSSPDRGRGTGELFFGEGSRLTVL.

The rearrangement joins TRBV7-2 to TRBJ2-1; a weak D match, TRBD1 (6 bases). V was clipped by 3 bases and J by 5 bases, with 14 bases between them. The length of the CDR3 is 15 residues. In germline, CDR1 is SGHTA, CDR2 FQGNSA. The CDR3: CASSFRQVSNNEQFF. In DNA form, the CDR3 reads TGTGCCAGCAGCTTCCGACAGGTTAGCAACAATGAGCAGTTCTTC.

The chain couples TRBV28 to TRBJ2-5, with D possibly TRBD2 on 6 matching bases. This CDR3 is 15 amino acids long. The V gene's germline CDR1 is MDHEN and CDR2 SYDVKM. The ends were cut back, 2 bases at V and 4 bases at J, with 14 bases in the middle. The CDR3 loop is CASSLGAPRGETQYF. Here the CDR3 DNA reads TGTGCCAGCAGTTTAGGGGCCCCGCGGGGAGAGACCCAGTACTTC.

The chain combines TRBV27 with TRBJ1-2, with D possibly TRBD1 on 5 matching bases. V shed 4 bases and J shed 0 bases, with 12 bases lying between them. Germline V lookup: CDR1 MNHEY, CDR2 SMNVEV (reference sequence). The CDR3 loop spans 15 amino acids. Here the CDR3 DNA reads TGTGCCAGCAGTTCTCCCTCGACAGCTAACTATGGCTACACCTTC. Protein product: CASSSPSTANYGYTF.

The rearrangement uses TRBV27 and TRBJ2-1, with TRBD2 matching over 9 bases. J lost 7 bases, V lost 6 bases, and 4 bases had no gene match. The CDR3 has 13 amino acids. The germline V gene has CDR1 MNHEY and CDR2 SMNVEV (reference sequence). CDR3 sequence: CASRGLAENEQFF. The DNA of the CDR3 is TGTGCCAGCAGGGGACTAGCAGAAAATGAGCAGTTCTTC.